Presented here are 28 T cell receptor beta chains from one specimen sequenced in a study of early T cells in non-severe SARS-CoV-2 infection. TCRdb independently ran MiXCR on the 5' RACE reads; one entry per CDR3 protein. The sample includes around 40,000 distinct CDR3 sequences, 5% to 6.5% seen only once; the top ten take around 4.8%. The sequenced material came from whole blood. The source of these receptors is an adult who was a healthcare worker with PCR-confirmed SARS-CoV-2 infection or an uninfected control (not recorded which).

This clonotype was observed many times. V gene TRBV7-6 combines with J gene TRBJ2-7; possible D gene TRBD1, 6 bases. Trimming cost V 7 bases and J 3 bases, with 22 bases left between them. Germline lookup yields CDR1 SGHVS and CDR2 FNYEAQ. The CDR3 runs to 16 residues. This CDR3 reads CASKLTPGDTFYEQYF. Written as DNA, the CDR3 is TGTGCCAGCAAACTTACCCCCGGGGACACTTTCTACGAGCAGTACTTC.

As for this clonotype: This may arise from a read error, as a much more abundant clone is one base away. The CDR3 end shows no conserved phenylalanine or tryptophan, and so a read error is likely. The rearrangement links TRBV20-1 to TRBJ2-7; 10 nucleotides agree with TRBD2. Germline V gives CDR1 DFQATT, CDR2 SNEGSKA (reference sequence). The CDR3 length is 15 residues. Losses at the gene ends were 2 bases for V and 2 bases for J; bases not matched to a gene: 6. The CDR3 nucleotides are TGCAGTGCTAGAACCGGGACTAGCGCTGCCTACGAGCAGTACTAC. It is translated as CSARTGTSAAYEQYY.

At least ten counts were recorded for this clonotype. This chain joins TRBV10-2 and TRBJ2-1; D unclear. This CDR3 comprises 15 residues. Germline V gives CDR1 WSHSY, CDR2 SAAADI. Trimming stripped 7 bases from V and 5 bases from J, with 18 bases between. The chain's CDR3 is CASMINRNAHNEQFF. In DNA form, the CDR3 reads TGCGCCAGCATGATCAATAGAAATGCCCACAATGAGCAGTTCTTC.

This clonotype has ten or more counts. The rearrangement joins TRBV9 to TRBJ1-5; TRBD1 matches 7 bases. Germline V gene lookup returns CDR1 SGDLS and CDR2 YYNGEE. The CDR3 is made up of 17 amino acids. J was trimmed by 4 bases and V by 4 bases; bases with no gene match: 14. The CDR3 coding sequence is TGTGCCAGCAGCAGAACGGGAGACAGGGCAATTAATCAGCCCCAGCATTTT. It encodes CASSRTGDRAINQPQHF. Filled out from reference TRBV9 and TRBJ1-5, the complete variable domain reads DSGVTQTPKHLITATGQRVTLRCSPRSGDLSVYWYQQSLDQGLQFLIQYYNGEERAKGNILERFSAQQFPDLHSELNLSSLELGDSALYFCASSRTGDRAINQPQHFGDGTRLSIL.

By proportion, this clonotype is medium-sized. The genes are TRBV18 and TRBJ2-1; TRBD1 agrees at 8 bases. The V and J ends lost 6 bases and 9 bases, in that order; junction bases with no gene match: 7. The CDR3 totals 13 residues. Germline CDR1 KGHSH, CDR2 LQKENI. The chain's CDR3 is CASSPTGAIEQFF. CDR3 nucleotide sequence: TGTGCCAGCTCTCCGACAGGGGCCATTGAGCAGTTCTTC. Supplemented by reference TRBV18 and TRBJ2-1, the full variable domain reads NAGVMQNPRHLVRRRGQEARLRCSPMKGHSHVYWYRQLPEEGLKFMVYLQKENIIDESGMPKERFSAEFPKEGPSILRIQQVVRGDSAAYFCASSPTGAIEQFFGPGTRLTVL.

This clonotype has at least ten counts. The rearrangement joins TRBV27 to TRBJ2-1, with TRBD2 matching over 11 bases. Germline lookup yields CDR1 MNHEY and CDR2 SMNVEV (reference sequence). The CDR3 runs 16 residues. The V gene end was trimmed by 6 bases and the J gene end by 5 bases; junction bases not matched to a gene: 9. Written as DNA, the CDR3 is TGTGCCAGCAGCCCAAGACTAGCGGGATTAAACAATGAGCAGTTCTTC. Its translation: CASSPRLAGLNNEQFF.

This clonotype showed up many times. The CDR3 is CSVGEQGYNEQFF. The CDR3 nucleotides are TGCAGCGTGGGGGAACAGGGTTACAATGAGCAGTTCTTC. This chain joins TRBV29-1 and TRBJ2-1, with a weak D call TRBD1 (6 bases). Trimming cost V 6 bases and J 4 bases, with 13 bases left between them. Germline CDR1 SQVTM, CDR2 ANQGSEA. The CDR3 extends over 13 amino acids.

Comment on this clonotype: A much larger clone differs from this one at a single base, so this may be a read error. The chain uses TRBV18 and TRBJ1-5; D is uncertain. The ends were cut back, 5 bases at V and 9 bases at J, with 14 bases in the middle. The CDR3 runs to 13 residues. Per germline, CDR1 KGHSH and CDR2 LQKENI. Here the CDR3 DNA reads TGTGCCAGCTCAACCGAAATGGGGAGGCCCCAGCATTTT. This gives the protein CASSTEMGRPQHF. The entire variable domain, with the rest obtained from reference TRBV18 and TRBJ1-5, is as follows: NAGVMQNPRHLVRRRGQEARLRCSPMKGHSHVYWYRQLPEEGLKFMVYLQKENIIDESGMPKERFSAEFPKEGPSILRIQQVVRGDSAAYFCASSTEMGRPQHFGDGTRLSIL.

The chain employs TRBV29-1 and TRBJ1-1; D ambiguous. Germline V gene lookup returns CDR1 SQVTM and CDR2 ANQGSEA. This CDR3 spans 9 amino acids. CDR3 sequence (DNA): TGCACCATGCGCATCGGAGCTTTCTTT. Its translation: CTMRIGAFF.

The rearrangement links TRBV20-1 to TRBJ2-3; maybe TRBD1 (5 bases). Germline CDR1 reads DFQATT; CDR2 reads SNEGSKA (reference sequence). V was trimmed by 3 bases and J by 2 bases, leaving 9 bases between them. This CDR3 comprises 13 residues. In DNA form, the CDR3 reads TGCAGTGCTAGTGACAGTTACACAGATACGCAGTATTTT. Protein product: CSASDSYTDTQYF.

This clonotype appeared a few times. The V and J genes are TRBV20-1 and TRBJ1-3; D is perhaps TRBD1 (5 bases). This CDR3 has 13 amino acids. CDR1 is DFQATT, CDR2 SNEGSKA, per germline (reference sequence). V was pared by 4 bases and J by 5 bases, with 12 bases between. CDR3 region: CSAMGQGRNTIYF. The DNA for the CDR3 is TGCAGTGCTATGGGGCAGGGTAGAAACACCATATATTTT.

This clonotype was observed at least ten times. The chain combines TRBV5-1 with TRBJ1-5; 12 bases line up with TRBD1. Germline V gene data show CDR1 as SGHRS and CDR2 as YFSETQ. Germline trimming cut 4 bases from V and 6 bases from J; bases unmatched to any gene: 5. The CDR3 extends over 15 amino acids. In DNA, the CDR3 is TGCGCCAGCAGCCCCGGGACAGGGGGCTTTCAGCCCCAGCATTTT. It yields the protein CASSPGTGGFQPQHF.

In this sample, this clonotype turned up many times. V gene TRBV28 combines with J gene TRBJ2-1; D is unclear. This CDR3 region has 11 residues. Between the trimmed V and J ends, which lost 4 bases and 6 bases, there was a span of 4 bases. Germline assignment: CDR1 MDHEN and CDR2 SYDVKM. CDR3 amino acids: CASSSSNEQFF. CDR3 DNA sequence: TGTGCCAGCAGTTCGAGCAATGAGCAGTTCTTC.

This clonotype was detected many times. This chain uses TRBV7-2 with TRBJ1-1; D gene ambiguous. This CDR3 spans 12 amino acids. The germline gives CDR1 SGHTA, CDR2 FQGNSA. V lost 3 bases to trimming and J lost 7 bases, with 9 bases between them. CDR3 nucleotide sequence: TGTGCCAGCAGCTTCCCGGGGATTGAAGCTTTCTTT. Protein sequence: CASSFPGIEAFF.

This clonotype was counted many times. This sequence joins TRBV27 and TRBJ2-2; D is uncertain. The CDR3 spans 10 residues. Trimming left V 11 bases short and J 4 bases short, with 5 bases between. Per germline, CDR1 MNHEY and CDR2 SMNVEV (reference sequence). CDR3 nucleotide sequence: TGTGCCCCACCCACCGGGGAGCTGTTTTTT. Protein product: CAPPTGELFF.

This clonotype was recorded at least ten times. The V and J genes are TRBV10-3 and TRBJ2-7; TRBD2 aligns across 8 bases. CDR1 is ENHRY and CDR2 is SYGVKD in the germline V gene. The CDR3 is 15 amino acids. V shed 4 bases and J 2 bases; nucleotides not matched to a gene: 7. The DNA of the CDR3 is TGTGCCATCAGTGTTAGCGGGATAAAGGCCTACGAGCAGTACTTC. Its protein product is CAISVSGIKAYEQYF.

This chain links TRBV30 with TRBJ2-3; no clear D. Trimming stripped 1 base from V and 4 bases from J, with 15 bases between. Germline V CDR1 and CDR2: GTSNPN, SVGIG (reference sequence). The CDR3 spans 15 residues. The CDR3 here is CAWSGDPGRADTQYF. The DNA of the CDR3 is TGTGCCTGGAGTGGAGACCCCGGACGGGCAGATACGCAGTATTTT.

J is TRBJ1-1 and V is TRBV6-5; D is ambiguous. The V end was cut by 10 bases, the J end by 4 bases, with 7 bases between. The CDR3 contains 10 residues. Per germline, CDR1 MNHEY and CDR2 SVGAGI. CDR3 nucleotides: TGTGCCACCGGCGGCACTGAAGCTTTCTTT. This gives the protein CATGGTEAFF.

This clonotype has a count of ten or more. This chain connects TRBV20-1 to TRBJ2-7; D is ambiguous. The length of the CDR3 is 11 residues. The germline CDR1 and CDR2 sequences are DFQATT and SNEGSKA (reference sequence). Trimming took 5 bases from V and 5 from J, leaving 10 bases between them. The chain's CDR3 is CSAPDGNEQYF. CDR3 nucleotides: TGCAGTGCTCCAGACGGAAACGAGCAGTACTTC.

This clonotype was seen many times. J is TRBJ2-1 and V is TRBV18; 7 positions agree with TRBD2. Germline V gene sequence: CDR1 KGHSH, CDR2 LQKENI. The length of the CDR3 is 15 residues. The V and J ends lost 3 bases and 0 bases, in that order; junction bases with no gene match: 2. CDR3 in amino acids: CASSPERGSYNEQFF. CDR3 nucleotides: TGTGCCAGCTCACCGGAGCGGGGCTCCTACAATGAGCAGTTCTTC.

The chain recombines TRBV10-3 with TRBJ2-6, with a possible D match to TRBD2 (5 bases). The V end was cut by 3 bases, the J end by 1 base, with 10 bases between. This CDR3 is 16 amino acids long. Germline-derived CDR1 and CDR2 are ENHRY and SYGVKD. CDR3 in amino acids: CAISDEGPSGANVLTF. The CDR3 DNA is TGTGCCATCAGTGATGAGGGTCCTTCTGGGGCCAACGTCCTGACTTTC.

This clonotype has at least ten counts. The rearrangement uses TRBV10-1 and TRBJ2-2, with D tentatively TRBD1 (5 bases). The CDR3 has 14 residues. Looked up from germline, CDR1 is WNHNN and CDR2 is SYGVQD (reference sequence). V was clipped by 3 bases and J by 7 bases, with 12 bases between them. CDR3 loop: CASSDRVVGGELFF. CDR3 nucleotide sequence: TGCGCCAGCAGTGACAGGGTCGTCGGCGGGGAGCTGTTTTTT.

In its sample, this clonotype was seen many times. This chain links TRBV20-1 with TRBJ2-1; 11 bases fit TRBD2. The CDR3 length is 15 residues. The ends lost 3 bases at V and 2 bases at J; junction bases unmatched: 3. From germline, CDR1 is DFQATT and CDR2 SNEGSKA (reference sequence). CDR3 region: CSASTSGSPYNEQFF. Written as DNA, the CDR3 is TGCAGTGCTAGCACTAGCGGGAGTCCCTACAATGAGCAGTTCTTC.

This clonotype was observed many times. CDR3 loop: CASSTGTWLYEQYF. The CDR3 nucleotides read TGTGCCAGCAGCACCGGGACCTGGCTTTACGAGCAGTACTTC. The rearrangement uses TRBV7-2 and TRBJ2-7, with D perhaps given as TRBD1 or TRBD2 (5 bases each). V was trimmed by 5 bases and J by 4 bases, leaving 15 bases between them. Germline V gene lookup returns CDR1 SGHTA and CDR2 FQGNSA. CDR3 size: 14 residues.

The sample holds many counts of this clonotype. The rearrangement links TRBV5-4 to TRBJ2-6; weak D call: TRBD1 (6 bases). V dropped 4 bases and J dropped 0 bases, with 11 bases sitting between them. This CDR3 has 16 residues. Germline V gene lookup returns CDR1 SGHNT and CDR2 YYREEE (reference sequence). The CDR3 bases are TGTGCCAGCAGCGGGGGACACTCCTCTGGGGCCAACGTCCTGACTTTC. This translates into CASSGGHSSGANVLTF.

V gene TRBV29-1 combines with J gene TRBJ2-5; D is unresolved. CDR3 length equals 12 residues. Trimming took off 2 bases at V and 5 bases at J, with 9 bases between the two ends. The germline V gene has CDR1 SQVTM and CDR2 ANQGSEA. CDR3 residues: CSVETRQETQYF. DNA of the CDR3: TGCAGCGTTGAAACCAGGCAGGAGACCCAGTACTTC.

In its sample, this clonotype was seen many times. The J gene is TRBJ2-5, the V gene TRBV11-2, with D unclear. Germline V gene lookup returns CDR1 SGHAT and CDR2 FQNNGV. The CDR3 loop spans 12 amino acids. V dropped 0 bases and J dropped 5 bases, with 4 bases sitting between them. DNA of the CDR3: TGTGCCAGCAGCTTAGATTTTGAGACCCAGTACTTC. Protein: CASSLDFETQYF.

This clonotype was seen at least ten times. The chain couples TRBV7-3 to TRBJ2-7; 9 bases are shared with TRBD1. The length of the CDR3 is 14 residues. Germline lookup yields CDR1 SGHTA and CDR2 FQGTGA. The V segment lost 3 bases and the J segment 2 bases; nucleotides outside the gene matches: 2. Here the CDR3 reads CASSLGQGTYEQYF. The CDR3, as DNA: TGTGCCAGCAGCTTGGGACAGGGAACCTACGAGCAGTACTTC.